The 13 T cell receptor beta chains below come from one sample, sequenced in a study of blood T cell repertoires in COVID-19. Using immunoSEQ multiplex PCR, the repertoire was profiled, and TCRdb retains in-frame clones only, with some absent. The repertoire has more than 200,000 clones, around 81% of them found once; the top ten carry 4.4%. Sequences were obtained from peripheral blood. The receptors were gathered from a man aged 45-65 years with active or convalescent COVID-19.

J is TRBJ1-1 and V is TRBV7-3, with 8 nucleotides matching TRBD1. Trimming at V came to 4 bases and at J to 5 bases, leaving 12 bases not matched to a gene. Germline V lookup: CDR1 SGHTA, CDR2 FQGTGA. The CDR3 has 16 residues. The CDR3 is CASSSTPGTGGTEAFF. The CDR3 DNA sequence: TGTGCCAGCAGCTCCACCCCCGGGACAGGCGGGACTGAAGCTTTCTTT.

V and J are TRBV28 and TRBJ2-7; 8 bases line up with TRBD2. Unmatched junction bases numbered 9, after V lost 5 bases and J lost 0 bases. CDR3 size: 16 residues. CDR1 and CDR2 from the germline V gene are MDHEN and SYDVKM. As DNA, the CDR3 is TGTGCCAGCAGTCCAGCGGGGGCCGAGAGCTCCTACGAGCAGTACTTC. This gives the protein CASSPAGAESSYEQYF.

The CDR3 protein is CAIGVGGTGELFF. DNA for the CDR3: TGTGCCATCGGCGTGGGGGGCACCGGGGAGCTGTTTTTT. The chain combines TRBV2 with TRBJ2-2, with a tentative D call TRBD2 (6 bases). The CDR3 is 13 residues long. Germline V gene lookup returns CDR1 SNHLY and CDR2 FYNNEI. The V end lost 10 bases, the J end lost 4 bases, and 13 bases lay between the germline ends.

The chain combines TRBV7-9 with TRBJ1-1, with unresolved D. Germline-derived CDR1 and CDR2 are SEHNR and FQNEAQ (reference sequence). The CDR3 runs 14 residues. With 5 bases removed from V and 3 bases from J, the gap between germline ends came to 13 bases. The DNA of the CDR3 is TGTGCCAGCAGCCCGCTGGCGGGTGACACTGAAGCTTTCTTT. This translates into CASSPLAGDTEAFF.

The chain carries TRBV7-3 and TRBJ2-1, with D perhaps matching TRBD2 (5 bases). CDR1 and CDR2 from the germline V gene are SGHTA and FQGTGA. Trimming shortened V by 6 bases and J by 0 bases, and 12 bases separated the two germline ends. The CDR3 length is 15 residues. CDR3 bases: TGTGCCAGCAGAGGCCTAGCAAGCTCCTACAATGAGCAGTTCTTC. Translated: CASRGLASSYNEQFF.

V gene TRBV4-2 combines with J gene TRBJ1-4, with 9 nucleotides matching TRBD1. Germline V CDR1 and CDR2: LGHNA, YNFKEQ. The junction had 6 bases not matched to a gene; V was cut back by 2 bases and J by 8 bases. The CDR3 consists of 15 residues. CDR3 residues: CASSQSGTGKEKLFF. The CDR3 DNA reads TGTGCCAGCAGCCAATCCGGGACAGGGAAAGAAAAACTGTTTTTT.

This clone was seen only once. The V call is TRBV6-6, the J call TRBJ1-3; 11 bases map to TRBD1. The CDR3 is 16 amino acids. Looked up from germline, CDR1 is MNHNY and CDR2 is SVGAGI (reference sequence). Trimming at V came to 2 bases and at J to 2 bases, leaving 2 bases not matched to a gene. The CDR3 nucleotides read TGTGCCAGCAGTTACCCGGGACAGGGGGCTGGAAACACCATATATTTT. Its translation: CASSYPGQGAGNTIYF.

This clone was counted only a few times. CDR3 sequence reads: CASSQDKRVNYEQYF. The CDR3 DNA follows: TGTGCCAGCAGCCAAGATAAGAGGGTTAACTACGAGCAGTACTTC. This chain connects TRBV14 to TRBJ2-7, with D perhaps matching TRBD2 (5 bases). This CDR3 has 15 residues. The V gene's germline CDR1 is SGHDN and CDR2 FVKESK. V was pared by 0 bases and J by 3 bases, with 12 bases between.

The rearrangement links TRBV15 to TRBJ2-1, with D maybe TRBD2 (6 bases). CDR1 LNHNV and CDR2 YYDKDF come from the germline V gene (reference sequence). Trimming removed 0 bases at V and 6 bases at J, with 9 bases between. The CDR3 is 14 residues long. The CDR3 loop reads CATSRDTGVNEQFF. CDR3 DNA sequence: TGTGCCACCAGCAGAGATACGGGGGTCAATGAGCAGTTCTTC.

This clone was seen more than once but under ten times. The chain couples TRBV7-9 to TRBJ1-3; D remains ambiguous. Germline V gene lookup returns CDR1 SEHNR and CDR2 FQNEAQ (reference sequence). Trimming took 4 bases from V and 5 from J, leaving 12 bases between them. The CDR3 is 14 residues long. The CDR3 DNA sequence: TGTGCCAGCAGCTCAGGAAATAGGAGAAACACCATATATTTT. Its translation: CASSSGNRRNTIYF.

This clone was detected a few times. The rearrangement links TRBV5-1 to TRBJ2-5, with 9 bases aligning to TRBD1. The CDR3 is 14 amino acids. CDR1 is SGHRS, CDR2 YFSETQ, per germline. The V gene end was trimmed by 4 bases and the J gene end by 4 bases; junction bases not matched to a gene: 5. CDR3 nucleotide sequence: TGCGCCAGCAGCCCCACAGGGGGCACAGAGACCCAGTACTTC. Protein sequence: CASSPTGGTETQYF.

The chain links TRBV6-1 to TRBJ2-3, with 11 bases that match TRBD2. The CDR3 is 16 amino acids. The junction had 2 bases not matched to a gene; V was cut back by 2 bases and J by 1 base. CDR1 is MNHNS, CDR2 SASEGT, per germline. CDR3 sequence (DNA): TGTGCCAGCAGTGAAACTAGCGGGGGAGGCACAGATACGCAGTATTTT. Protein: CASSETSGGGTDTQYF.

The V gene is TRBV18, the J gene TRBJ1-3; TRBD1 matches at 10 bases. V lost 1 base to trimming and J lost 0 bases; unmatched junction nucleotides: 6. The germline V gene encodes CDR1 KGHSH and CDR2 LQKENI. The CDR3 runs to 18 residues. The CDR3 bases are TGTGCCAGCTCACCACTACCCAGGACAGGGGGCTCTGGAAACACCATATATTTT. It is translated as CASSPLPRTGGSGNTIYF.